These T cell receptor beta chains were read from a single sample in a study of T cell clonotyping in hematopoietic cell transplantation. The table came from immunoSEQ multiplex PCR; TCRdb's copy has only in-frame clones and leaves some out. The sample records approximately 39,000 clones, roughly 96% being singletons. The input for sequencing was peripheral blood mononuclear cells, taken before stem cell transplant. These receptors all stem from a man aged 40-49 years with chronic myeloid leukemia. Some clones in this sample may be carry-over from other donors' samples. Both conserved end residues are part of each CDR3. The D gene is left open where the match is weak. Clone size is stated in some rows and not others, as once, few, many or a class when expanded.

>few|-|TRBJ2-7|TRBV6-6
TGTGCCAGCAGCACCCGACACCTCTCCTACGAGCAGTACTTC
CASSTRHLSYEQYF
>-|-|TRBJ1-2|TRBV5-1
TGCGCCAGCAGCTCCACAGGATATGGCTACACCTTC
CASSSTGYGYTF
>once|TRBD1|TRBJ2-7|TRBV7-2
TGTGCCAGCAGTCCTCCGGGACAGGTTTACGAGCAGTACTTC
CASSPPGQVYEQYF
>-|TRBD1|TRBJ1-1|TRBV28
TGTGCCAGCAATGGGGGAAAAGGGGGCCCTGAAGCTTTCTTT
CASNGGKGGPEAFF
>-|-|TRBJ1-2|TRBV29-1
TGCAGCGTTGAAGGGGGGGCCCTCGGGAGCTACACCTTC
CSVEGGALGSYTF
>-|-|TRBJ2-1|TRBV7-6
TGTGCCAGCAGCCCTTTGACGGGCTCCTACAATGAGCAGTTCTTC
CASSPLTGSYNEQFF
>once|-|TRBJ1-5|TRBV7-9
TGTGCCAGCAGCTTAGGGGCGGGATTGGGCAATCAGCCCCAGCATTTT
CASSLGAGLGNQPQHF
>once|-|TRBJ2-5|TRBV25-1
TGTGCCAGCAGCCGCGGAAGCCAAGAGACCCAGTACTTC
CASSRGSQETQYF
>-|-|TRBJ2-2|TRBV4-3
TGCGCCAGCAGCCAAGATTGGAGTTCCGGGGAGCTGTTTTTT
CASSQDWSSGELFF
>-|-|TRBJ2-1|TRBV15
TGTGCCACCAGCAGACAGGGGAAGCAGTTCTTC
CATSRQGKQFF
>-|-|TRBJ1-6|TRBV25-1
TGTGCCAGCAGTGAATATAAGGGCGATTCACCCCTCCACTTT
CASSEYKGDSPLHF
>-|-|TRBJ1-1|TRBV4-3
TGCGCCAGCAGCCAAGATAGAGCCCGGAGCACTGAAGCTTTCTTT
CASSQDRARSTEAFF
>-|TRBD1|TRBJ1-2|TRBV5-4
TGTGCCAGCAGCCTAGGGGACAGGCGAGGCTACACCTTC
CASSLGDRRGYTF
>-|TRBD2|TRBJ2-1|TRBV7-8
TGTGCCAGCAGCTCCAGCGGGGGGGCCCACAATGAGCAGTTCTTC
CASSSSGGAHNEQFF
>-|TRBD1|TRBJ2-7|TRBV27
TGTGCCAGCAGCCGGGGACAGGGGGCGCTGAACGAGCAGTACTTC
CASSRGQGALNEQYF
>-|-|TRBJ2-7|TRBV11-2
TGTGCCAGCAGCTTAGGATCAGGGATGGGCTACGAGCAGTACTTC
CASSLGSGMGYEQYF
>-|-|TRBJ1-2|TRBV11-2
TGTGCCAGCAGCTCAATGGCCGCGGGGTATGGCTACACCTTC
CASSSMAAGYGYTF
>-|-|TRBJ2-3|TRBV5-4
TGTGCCAGCAGCCCGGACTATCTCGTCACAGATACGCAGTATTTT
CASSPDYLVTDTQYF
>-|TRBD2|TRBJ2-7|TRBV5-6
TGTGCCAGCACCCCCGGCGGGGGGGCTCGAGAGCAGTACTTC
CASTPGGGAREQYF
>once|-|TRBJ2-2|TRBV9
TGTGCCAGCAGCGCCCCGGACCTCTACACCGGGGAGCTGTTTTTT
CASSAPDLYTGELFF
>-|-|TRBJ2-1|TRBV5-1
TGCGCCAGCAGCTTGGGGGTTCAGGGGAATGAGCAGTTCTTC
CASSLGVQGNEQFF
>-|TRBD2|TRBJ2-3|TRBV5-1
TGCGCCAGCAGCCCCCTCCTTAGCGGGGCCTCCGTTGATACGCAGTATTTT
CASSPLLSGASVDTQYF
>-|-|TRBJ2-2|TRBV4-3
TGCGCCAGCAGCCAATTTTCCGGGGTAAAAGTCGAGCTGTTTTTT
CASSQFSGVKVELFF
>-|-|TRBJ2-7|TRBV5-6
TGTGCCAGCAGCAGTCGGGTTTCCGAGCAGTACTTC
CASSSRVSEQYF
>-|-|TRBJ1-1|TRBV7-2
TGTGCCAGCAGCTTACTTGCCGGACATGAAGCTTTCTTT
CASSLLAGHEAFF
>-|TRBD1|TRBJ1-4|TRBV2
TGTGCCAGCAGTCCTACCCGGACAGGCTTGAATGAAAAACTGTTTTTT
CASSPTRTGLNEKLFF
>once|-|TRBJ1-5|TRBV19
TGTGCCAGTAGTATGGGGGTACAGGGTCATCAGCCCCAGCATTTT
CASSMGVQGHQPQHF
>-|-|TRBJ1-2|TRBV7-8
TGTGCCAGCAGCTTAGGAGTTAACTATGGCTACACCTTC
CASSLGVNYGYTF
>-|TRBD1|TRBJ1-4|TRBV6-6
TGTGCCAGCAGTTACTCACAGGGGAATAATGAAAAACTGTTTTTT
CASSYSQGNNEKLFF
>-|-|TRBJ1-2|TRBV11-2
TGTGCCAGCAGCTCCCAGACTCTAAGGGGGATACGTGGGGATGGCTACACCTTC
CASSSQTLRGIRGDGYTF
>-|-|TRBJ1-1|TRBV9
TGTGCCACTACCCACAGAAACACTGAAGCTTTCTTT
CATTHRNTEAFF
>-|-|TRBJ1-1|TRBV2
TGTGCCAGCAGTCATGGACCAACGGGGGCACGCACTGAAGCTTTCTTT
CASSHGPTGARTEAFF
>once|-|TRBJ1-1|TRBV2
TGTGCCAGCAGTGAAGGGGTAAGGCTGAACACTGAAGCTTTCTTT
CASSEGVRLNTEAFF
>-|TRBD1|TRBJ2-1|TRBV10-3
TGTGCCATCAGGGCCGGGACAGGTAGAATCAATGAGCAGTTCTTC
CAIRAGTGRINEQFF
>-|-|TRBJ2-6|TRBV19
TGTGCCAGTAGTCCCGTGATGACTGGGGCCAACGTCCTGACTTTC
CASSPVMTGANVLTF
>-|TRBD1|TRBJ1-5|TRBV10-3
TGTGCCATCAGTCAGGGACAGGGCAAGGGCAATCAGCCCCAGCATTTT
CAISQGQGKGNQPQHF
>-|-|TRBJ1-5|TRBV28
TGTGCCAGCAGGGACGGACGGAGGAATCAGCCCCAGCATTTT
CASRDGRRNQPQHF
>-|-|TRBJ1-5|TRBV19
TGTGCCAGTAGTCTTCGGACAGCTCTTAATCAGCCCCAGCATTTT
CASSLRTALNQPQHF
>-|-|TRBJ2-7|TRBV27
TGTGCCAGCAGTTACCGGGACAACTACGAGCAGTACTTC
CASSYRDNYEQYF
>-|-|TRBJ1-4|TRBV9
TGTGCCAGCAGCGCGAGGGAGGGGACTAATGAAAAACTGTTTTTT
CASSAREGTNEKLFF
>-|-|TRBJ1-1|TRBV6-6
TGTGCCAGCAGTTACTTGACGGGGGACACTGAAGCTTTCTTT
CASSYLTGDTEAFF
>once|-|TRBJ2-1|TRBV5-1
TGCGCCAGCAGCTTGGCCGGGGCCCACAATGAGCAGTTCTTC
CASSLAGAHNEQFF
>-|-|TRBJ2-7|TRBV30
TGTGCCTGGAGAACGGGGAGAGGGACCTACGAGCAGTACTTC
CAWRTGRGTYEQYF
>-|TRBD1|TRBJ1-5|TRBV19
TGTGCCAGTAGTACCTTAACAGGGGCGACCAATCAGCCCCAGCATTTT
CASSTLTGATNQPQHF
>-|-|TRBJ2-5|TRBV6-5
TGTGCCAGCAGTTACTCGATGGCAGCCGGTGGGTCCCAGTACTTC
CASSYSMAAGGSQYF
>-|-|TRBJ1-6|TRBV7-6
TGTGCCAGCAGCCTCGGGATAGAGGGACCCCTCCACTTT
CASSLGIEGPLHF
>-|-|TRBJ1-1|TRBV6-5
TGTGCCAGCACCCCGGACACTATGAACACTGAAGCTTTCTTT
CASTPDTMNTEAFF
>once|TRBD1|TRBJ1-2|TRBV9
TGTGCCAGCAGCCCACGACAGGGGAGAGGCTACACCTTC
CASSPRQGRGYTF
>once|-|TRBJ1-5|TRBV2
TGTGCCAGCAGTGAAACGGTCATGGGGAATCAGCCCCAGCATTTT
CASSETVMGNQPQHF